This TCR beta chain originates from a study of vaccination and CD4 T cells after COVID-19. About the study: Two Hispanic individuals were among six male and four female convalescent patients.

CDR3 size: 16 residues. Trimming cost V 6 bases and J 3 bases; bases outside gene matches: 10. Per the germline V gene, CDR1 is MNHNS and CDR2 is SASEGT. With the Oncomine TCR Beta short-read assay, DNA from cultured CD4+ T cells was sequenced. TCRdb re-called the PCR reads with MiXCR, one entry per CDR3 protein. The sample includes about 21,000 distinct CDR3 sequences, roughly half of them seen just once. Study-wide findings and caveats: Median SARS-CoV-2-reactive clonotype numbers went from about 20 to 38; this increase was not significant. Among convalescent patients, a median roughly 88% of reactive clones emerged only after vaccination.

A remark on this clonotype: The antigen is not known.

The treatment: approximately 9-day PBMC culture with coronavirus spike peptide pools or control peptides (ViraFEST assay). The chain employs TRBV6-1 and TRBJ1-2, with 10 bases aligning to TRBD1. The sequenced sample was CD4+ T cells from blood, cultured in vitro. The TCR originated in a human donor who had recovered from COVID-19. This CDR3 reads CASSRQGAPSHYGYTF. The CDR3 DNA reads TGTGCCAGCAGCAGACAGGGGGCCCCATCCCACTATGGCTACACCTTC.